These T cell receptor beta chains were read from a single sample in a study of T cell responses to AZD1222 COVID-19 vaccine. Repertoires were generated with immunoSEQ multiplex PCR, while TCRdb's copy carries only in-frame clones and drops some. Of 150,000 or so clones in the sample, about 92% are singletons; the top ten hold more than 0.8%. This specimen consisted of peripheral blood, obtained on day 0 of AZD1222 vaccination. These receptors were collected from an adult in good health. CDR3s include the opening cysteine and the closing phenylalanine or tryptophan. D genes are given only for firm matches. A clone size is listed for some rows: how often the clone was seen (once, few, many), or a class if it is expanded.

D gene	clone size	V gene	J gene	CDR3 protein	CDR3 DNA
.	.	TRBV2	TRBJ1-5	CASTLRSNQPQHF	TGTGCCAGCACTCTCCGAAGCAATCAGCCCCAGCATTTT
.	.	TRBV15	TRBJ1-5	CATSPRGEGNQPQHF	TGTGCCACCAGCCCACGTGGAGAGGGTAATCAGCCCCAGCATTTT
TRBD2	.	TRBV9	TRBJ2-1	CASSPTTGLAANNEQFF	TGTGCCAGCAGCCCGACGACAGGACTAGCGGCCAACAATGAGCAGTTCTTC
TRBD2	.	TRBV7-3	TRBJ2-1	CASSLGTTSGGYNEQFF	TGTGCCAGCAGCTTAGGGACGACTAGCGGGGGTTACAATGAGCAGTTCTTC
.	.	TRBV5-8	TRBJ1-2	CASSLSWQGHGYTF	TGTGCCAGCAGCTTGAGTTGGCAGGGACATGGCTACACCTTC
.	.	TRBV2	TRBJ2-1	CASKRPSNNEQFF	TGTGCCAGCAAAAGACCATCCAACAATGAGCAGTTCTTC
.	.	TRBV18	TRBJ1-4	CASSPWASDSLATNEKLFF	TGTGCCAGCTCACCATGGGCCTCGGACAGTCTTGCAACTAATGAAAAACTGTTTTTT
TRBD1	.	TRBV30	TRBJ1-6	CAWSLGQGSSPLHF	TGTGCCTGGAGCCTCGGACAGGGATCATCACCCCTCCACTTT
.	.	TRBV5-6	TRBJ1-5	CASSLGGPGQPQHF	TGTGCCAGCAGCTTGGGTGGACCGGGCCAGCCCCAGCATTTT
.	once	TRBV5-8	TRBJ2-1	CASRRNEQFF	TGTGCCAGCAGACGTAATGAGCAGTTCTTC
.	.	TRBV5-4	TRBJ2-7	CASSTAPGGEQYF	TGTGCCAGCAGCACCGCCCCCGGCGGCGAGCAGTACTTC
.	.	TRBV9	TRBJ2-7	CASSPYPVGEQYF	TGTGCCAGCAGCCCATACCCGGTCGGGGAGCAGTACTTC
.	.	TRBV5-1	TRBJ2-5	CASSFTGQETQYF	TGCGCCAGCAGCTTCACTGGGCAAGAGACCCAGTACTTC
.	.	TRBV9	TRBJ2-1	CASSVVSGTMSYNEQFF	TGTGCCAGCAGCGTAGTGTCCGGGACAATGTCTTACAATGAGCAGTTCTTC
.	.	TRBV28	TRBJ1-2	CASSLPFGGYTF	TGTGCCAGCAGTCTCCCTTTTGGGGGCTACACCTTC
.	.	TRBV3-1/TRBV3-2	TRBJ2-5	CASSQNYRETQYF	TGTGCCAGCAGCCAAAACTATCGGGAGACCCAGTACTTC
.	.	TRBV9	TRBJ2-3	CASSVLGLRTDTQYF	TGTGCCAGCAGCGTTCTGGGCTTGCGCACAGATACGCAGTATTTT
.	.	TRBV6-6	TRBJ1-3	CASSKQDSGNTIYF	TGTGCCAGCAGTAAACAGGACTCTGGAAACACCATATATTTT
.	once	TRBV5-1	TRBJ2-4	CASSLGDIQYF	TGCGCCAGCAGCTTGGGGGACATTCAGTACTTC
.	few	TRBV2	TRBJ2-2	CASSFDPNTGELFF	TGTGCCAGCAGCTTCGACCCAAACACCGGGGAGCTGTTTTTT
.	.	TRBV9	TRBJ1-5	CATARETAEYSNQPQHF	TGTGCCACTGCTAGGGAGACAGCAGAATATAGCAATCAGCCCCAGCATTTT
.	.	TRBV15	TRBJ2-4	CATSRDRQNIQYF	TGTGCCACCAGCAGAGATCGGCAAAACATTCAGTACTTC
.	.	TRBV6-5	TRBJ1-6	CASSYSYNSPLHF	TGTGCCAGCAGCTACAGTTATAATTCACCCCTCCACTTT
TRBD2	.	TRBV5-1	TRBJ2-5	CASSLVAGGGETQYF	TGCGCCAGCAGCTTGGTAGCGGGGGGAGGAGAGACCCAGTACTTC